This T cell receptor beta chain is drawn from a study of T cells in Graves' hyperthyroidism and ophthalmopathy. Many counts were recorded for this clonotype. The antigen remains unidentified. Whole-study findings and limits: The authors' 13 V-J model separated ophthalmopathy from stable hyperthyroidism. Ophthalmopathy, which appeared later, was predicted by the model a median approximately 6 months before onset.

The CDR3 runs 14 residues. Germline V gene sequence: CDR1 GTSNPN, CDR2 SVGIG (reference sequence). V was trimmed by 0 bases and J by 3 bases, leaving 9 bases between them. The CDR3 regions of TCR beta were amplified from RNA transcripts. The study used the HTBI primer set for a first-round RT-PCR of the TCR CDR3. MiXCR, run by TCRdb on the multiplex PCR reads, gives a single entry per CDR3 protein. The profile shows 450,000 to 650,000 distinct CDR3 sequences, approximately 17% of them singletons. Using around 10 ml of fresh peripheral blood, PBMCs were prepared. The receptor's source is a woman aged 18 to 35 with Graves' ophthalmopathy. Sequencing was carried out using blood. The rearrangement uses TRBV30 and TRBJ2-1; tentatively, D is TRBD1 (6 bases). The CDR3 here is CAWSVGQIYNEQFF. CDR3 coding DNA: TGTGCCTGGAGTGTCGGACAGATCTACAATGAGCAGTTCTTC.